This entry lists 29 T cell receptor beta chains sequenced from one sample in a study of identical twins. TCRdb reprocessed the 5' RACE reads via MiXCR and lists one record per CDR3 protein. The sample carries 450,000 to 600,000 distinct CDR3 sequences, about 20% recorded once. These data also formed part of another study, on yellow fever vaccine responses in identical twins.

The material sequenced was CD4+ T cells sorted from blood. All receptors come from a woman younger than 30 in good health.

This clonotype was observed a handful of times. The genes are TRBV20-1 and TRBJ1-5; no firm D call. CDR3 length equals 12 residues. Trimming removed 2 bases from V and 5 bases from J, with 7 bases in between. The germline V gene has CDR1 DFQATT and CDR2 SNEGSKA (reference sequence). The CDR3 here is CSARRSDQPQHF. CDR3 bases: TGCAGTGCTAGACGGAGCGATCAGCCCCAGCATTTT.

This clonotype has just a few counts. The chain uses TRBV20-1 and TRBJ2-1; 7 nucleotides align to TRBD1. The V segment lost 3 bases and the J segment 1 base; nucleotides outside the gene matches: 6. CDR3 length equals 15 residues. Germline-derived CDR1 and CDR2 are DFQATT and SNEGSKA (reference sequence). This CDR3 is CSASNDRVSYNEQFF. CDR3 bases: TGCAGTGCTAGTAATGACAGGGTGTCCTACAATGAGCAGTTCTTC.

This chain links TRBV6-5 with TRBJ2-5; 12 nucleotides align to TRBD2. Germline lookup yields CDR1 MNHEY and CDR2 SVGAGI. This CDR3 spans 17 amino acids. Losses at the gene ends were 0 bases for V and 5 bases for J; bases not matched to a gene: 7. CDR3 sequence: CASSYSRTSGDWETQYF. The CDR3 DNA reads TGTGCCAGCAGTTACTCGCGGACTAGCGGGGACTGGGAGACCCAGTACTTC.

This chain connects TRBV7-9 to TRBJ2-2; D is possibly TRBD1 or TRBD2 (5 bases each). Trimming left V 5 bases short and J 5 bases short, with 12 bases between. The germline V gene encodes CDR1 SEHNR and CDR2 FQNEAQ (reference sequence). The CDR3 is 14 residues long. CDR3 bases: TGTGCCAGCAGCCTAATGGGGGAGACCGGGGAGCTGTTTTTT. Translation: CASSLMGETGELFF.

This clonotype was observed a few times. This chain links TRBV4-1 with TRBJ2-1, with D perhaps assigned TRBD1 or TRBD2 (5 bases each). Trimming removed 4 bases at V and 5 bases at J, with 9 bases between. This CDR3 has 13 amino acids. The germline gives CDR1 MGHRA, CDR2 YSYEKL. This CDR3 reads CASSRGMDNEQFF. DNA of the CDR3: TGCGCCAGCAGCCGGGGGATGGACAATGAGCAGTTCTTC.

This clonotype was picked up one time. V gene TRBV29-1 combines with J gene TRBJ2-6, with 9 bases lining up with TRBD1. Germline lookup yields CDR1 SQVTM and CDR2 ANQGSEA. Trimming removed 4 bases from V and 2 bases from J; junction bases left unmatched: 0. This CDR3 region has 14 residues. The DNA for the CDR3 is TGCAGCGTTGGGACAGGGGCTGGGGCCAACGTCCTGACTTTC. Residues: CSVGTGAGANVLTF.

The chain joins TRBV27 to TRBJ2-6; D is tentatively TRBD1 or TRBD2 (5 bases each). In germline, CDR1 is MNHEY, CDR2 SMNVEV (reference sequence). Trimming took 6 bases from V and 0 from J, leaving 9 bases between them. The CDR3 covers 15 residues. This chain's CDR3 is CASRGVGSGANVLTF. For the CDR3, the DNA is TGTGCCAGCAGGGGGGTTGGCTCTGGGGCCAACGTCCTGACTTTC.

This clonotype was observed at least ten times. CDR3 sequence: CASSLEMNTEAFF. The CDR3 DNA reads as TGTGCCAGCAGCTTAGAAATGAACACTGAAGCTTTCTTT. V and J are TRBV7-9 and TRBJ1-1; no definite D call. Deletions cut 1 base from V and 0 bases from J, with 3 bases between. This CDR3 is built from 13 residues. Per germline, CDR1 SEHNR and CDR2 FQNEAQ (reference sequence).

Here the CDR3 DNA reads TGTGCCAGCAGCCCCGACAGGGGGAAGGGAGAGACCCAGTACTTC. Amino acid sequence: CASSPDRGKGETQYF. The chain combines TRBV7-6 with TRBJ2-5, with 9 bases aligning to TRBD1. CDR3 size: 15 residues. J was trimmed by 4 bases and V by 5 bases; bases with no gene match: 8. In germline, CDR1 is SGHVS, CDR2 FNYEAQ.

The chain recombines TRBV3-1 with TRBJ2-1; D may be TRBD1 (5 bases). The V gene's germline CDR1 is LGHDT and CDR2 YNNKEL (reference sequence). Trimming left V 4 bases short and J 4 bases short, with 20 bases between. This CDR3 region has 17 residues. The CDR3 here is CASSPGRVTKGYNEQFF. CDR3 sequence (DNA): TGTGCCAGCAGCCCTGGACGAGTAACAAAGGGGTACAATGAGCAGTTCTTC.

There are a few counts of this clonotype. This chain uses TRBV10-3 with TRBJ2-1; 7 bases fit TRBD1. The CDR3 sequence is 14 residues long. Germline trimming cut 6 bases from V and 9 bases from J; bases unmatched to any gene: 11. Per the germline V gene, CDR1 is ENHRY and CDR2 is SYGVKD. CDR3 in DNA: TGTGCCATCAGGGCCCCGTCCCAGGGGGTTGAGCAGTTCTTC. Amino acid sequence: CAIRAPSQGVEQFF.

In its sample, this clonotype was seen a few times. The CDR3 region is CASSEAGDRAQHF. The CDR3 nucleotides are TGTGCCAGCAGTGAAGCGGGGGACAGGGCCCAGCATTTT. The chain has TRBV6-1 and TRBJ1-5, with TRBD1 matching 9 bases. Germline V CDR1 and CDR2: MNHNS, SASEGT. There are 13 residues in the CDR3. Trimming removed 0 bases from V and 11 bases from J; junction bases left unmatched: 2.

The sample holds a few counts of this clonotype. The chain has TRBV20-1 and TRBJ2-1, with D perhaps matching TRBD2 (6 bases). Germline loops: CDR1 DFQATT, CDR2 SNEGSKA (reference sequence). The CDR3 is made up of 15 amino acids. The V and J ends lost 5 bases and 2 bases respectively, with 16 bases between them. CDR3 loop: CSAPQGSGAYNEQFF. CDR3 DNA: TGCAGTGCTCCGCAGGGTAGCGGTGCCTACAATGAGCAGTTCTTC.

This rearrangement joins TRBV7-9 to TRBJ2-3, with D uncertain. CDR1 SEHNR and CDR2 FQNEAQ come from the germline V gene (reference sequence). This CDR3 is built from 16 residues. The germline V and J ends were trimmed by 7 bases and 2 bases, with 19 bases remaining between them. The CDR3 sequence is CASTHGLPPLTDTQYF. CDR3 nucleotides: TGTGCCAGCACCCACGGCCTCCCCCCACTCACAGATACGCAGTATTTT.

The CDR3 region is CASSQGTGAPYEQYF. The CDR3 DNA sequence: TGTGCCAGCAGCCAAGGGACAGGGGCGCCCTACGAGCAGTACTTC. The chain carries TRBV3-1 and TRBJ2-7; 9 positions match TRBD1. V trimming: 1 base; J trimming: 2 bases; junction bases outside the gene matches: 3. From germline, CDR1 is LGHDT and CDR2 YNNKEL (reference sequence). This CDR3 spans 15 amino acids.

This clonotype appeared a few times. The V gene is TRBV5-1, the J gene TRBJ2-1, with D unclear. Per germline, CDR1 SGHRS and CDR2 YFSETQ. V was cut by 0 bases and J by 0 bases, with 10 bases left in between. CDR3 length: 16 amino acids. CDR3 residues: CASSLDVVSSYNEQFF. CDR3 DNA: TGCGCCAGCAGCTTGGATGTCGTTAGCTCCTACAATGAGCAGTTCTTC.

The rearrangement joins TRBV18 to TRBJ2-3, with D perhaps matching TRBD2 (5 bases). The CDR3 is 14 residues long. The V gene lost 3 bases and the J gene lost 2 bases, with 9 bases spanning the gap. Germline loops: CDR1 KGHSH, CDR2 LQKENI. Written as DNA, the CDR3 is TGTGCCAGCTCACCTTCGAGGGTCACAGATACGCAGTATTTT. Its translation: CASSPSRVTDTQYF.

This sequence joins TRBV5-6 and TRBJ2-1; D is ambiguous. Trimming left V 5 bases short and J 2 bases short, with 8 bases between. Per the germline V gene, CDR1 is SGHDT and CDR2 is YYEEEE. The CDR3 spans 13 residues. The DNA for the CDR3 is TGTGCCAGCAGGCCACGGGCCTACAATGAGCAGTTCTTC. Translating it yields CASRPRAYNEQFF.

This rearrangement joins TRBV10-3 to TRBJ1-1, with D possibly being TRBD1 (6 bases). V lost 5 bases and J 13 bases, leaving 14 bases between the germline ends. Germline CDR1 reads ENHRY; CDR2 reads SYGVKD. The length of the CDR3 is 11 residues. The CDR3: CAISNREEIFF. In nucleotides, the CDR3 is TGTGCCATCAGTAACAGGGAGGAGATTTTCTTT.

The V gene is TRBV12-3 or TRBV12-4, the J gene TRBJ1-1; D is ambiguous. The V gene lost 6 bases and the J gene lost 4 bases, with 12 bases spanning the gap. The CDR3 consists of 13 residues. CDR3 sequence reads: CASRARRGTEAFF. Written as DNA, the CDR3 is TGTGCCAGCAGGGCCCGACGGGGCACTGAAGCTTTCTTT.

This chain uses TRBV5-1 with TRBJ1-2; D remains unclear. Germline CDR1 reads SGHRS; CDR2 reads YFSETQ. V was clipped by 5 bases and J by 4 bases, with 12 bases between them. CDR3 length equals 13 residues. The CDR3 region has the DNA TGCGCCAGCAGGGAGAGAGAGTCCTATGGCTACACCTTC. Translating gives CASRERESYGYTF.

The chain couples TRBV29-1 to TRBJ1-6; D is perhaps TRBD1 (6 bases). Germline CDR1 is SQVTM and CDR2 is ANQGSEA. This CDR3 is built from 12 residues. V was shortened by 6 bases and J by 5 bases, with 8 bases between the two germline ends. The CDR3 DNA reads as TGCAGCGTCGGGACACATAATTCACCCCTCCACTTT. Amino acids: CSVGTHNSPLHF.

This clonotype was detected only a few times. The chain joins TRBV9 to TRBJ1-3; TRBD1 matches at 8 bases. Germline CDR1 is SGDLS and CDR2 is YYNGEE. J was trimmed by 2 bases and V by 3 bases; bases with no gene match: 7. The CDR3 runs 16 residues. The CDR3 DNA is TGTGCCAGCAGCGGCCCACCGGACAGGGCTGGAAACACCATATATTTT. Protein sequence: CASSGPPDRAGNTIYF.

Here the CDR3 DNA reads TGCAGTGCTAGCCTCTTTGGGACAGATACGCAGTATTTT. This sequence encodes CSASLFGTDTQYF. The rearrangement uses TRBV20-1 and TRBJ2-3; D gene uncertain. The CDR3 is made up of 13 amino acids. Trimming cost V 3 bases and J 3 bases, with 10 bases left between them. The germline CDR1 and CDR2 sequences are DFQATT and SNEGSKA (reference sequence).

This chain uses TRBV29-1 with TRBJ2-1; no clear D gene. With 3 bases removed from V and 6 bases from J, the gap between germline ends came to 15 bases. CDR3 size: 14 residues. CDR1 is SQVTM, CDR2 ANQGSEA, per germline. The CDR3, as DNA: TGCAGCGTTGATGAGGCTCGACAAACCAATGAGCAGTTCTTC. Translation gives CSVDEARQTNEQFF.

The chain carries TRBV10-3 and TRBJ2-6; 9 bases match TRBD1. This CDR3 is built from 18 residues. Looked up from germline, CDR1 is ENHRY and CDR2 is SYGVKD. V shed 2 bases, J shed 0 bases, and the junction held 5 bases outside the gene matches. For the CDR3, the DNA is TGTGCCATCAGTGAGGGGGACAGGGCGCCCTCTGGGGCCAACGTCCTGACTTTC. The encoded protein is CAISEGDRAPSGANVLTF.

In this sample, this clonotype turned up a few times. This sequence joins TRBV12-3 or TRBV12-4 and TRBJ1-1; D call uncertain. This CDR3 has 11 residues. V was pared by 0 bases and J by 10 bases, with 6 bases between. The CDR3 nucleotides are TGTGCCAGCAGTTTAGCGGGAGGAGCTTTCTTT. Translating it yields CASSLAGGAFF.

The V and J genes are TRBV6-1 and TRBJ2-6; no clear D. V was shortened by 5 bases and J by 0 bases, with 8 bases between the two germline ends. CDR1 and CDR2 (germline): MNHNS, SASEGT. The CDR3 contains 15 residues. CDR3 in DNA: TGTGCCAGCAGTAAACAGAGCTCTGGGGCCAACGTCCTGACTTTC. Residues: CASSKQSSGANVLTF.

This clonotype was seen a handful of times. V gene TRBV29-1 combines with J gene TRBJ2-7; TRBD2 aligns across 13 bases. The germline V gene has CDR1 SQVTM and CDR2 ANQGSEA. The CDR3 totals 15 residues. J was trimmed by 3 bases and V by 4 bases; bases with no gene match: 6. CDR3 residues: CSVGGLAGTNYEQYF. As DNA, the CDR3 is TGCAGCGTTGGGGGACTAGCGGGAACCAACTACGAGCAGTACTTC.